The rows below give T cell receptor beta chains drawn from one sample of a study of T-cell reconstitution after alpha-beta-depleted transplantation in children. TCRdb recomputed calls from the PCR reads with MiXCR, one row per CDR3 protein. The sample lists fewer than 550,000 distinct CDR3 sequences, 9.5% to 12% seen once, with around 15% in the top ten. Sequencing used PBMCs, mostly from graft donor cells, obtained 180 days after TCRalphabeta/CD19-depleted stem cell transplant. Receptors were obtained from a female patient aged 2 to 10 who had a stem cell transplant for aplastic anemia, so the T cells may come from the graft donor. CDR3s include the opening cysteine and the closing phenylalanine or tryptophan. D genes are given only for firm matches. Size tells how often a clone was seen (once, few, many) or the class of an expanded clone, and some rows leave it out.

cdr3_aa	cdr3_nt	d_call	cdr3_length	clone_size	j_call	v_call
CASSFPFGRATGELFF	TGTGCCAGCAGTTTCCCTTTTGGCAGGGCCACCGGGGAGCTGTTTTTT	.	16	few	TRBJ2-2	TRBV12-3/TRBV12-4
CASSRQGMGIAKNIQYF	TGTGCCAGCAGTCGACAGGGTATGGGAATAGCCAAAAACATTCAGTACTTC	TRBD1	17	.	TRBJ2-4	TRBV28
CASNRRHRGLSYNEQFF	TGCGCCAGCAATAGGAGGCACAGGGGCCTCTCCTACAATGAGCAGTTCTTC	TRBD1	17	many	TRBJ2-1	TRBV5-1
CASSLDRGIGEQFF	TGTGCCAGCAGTCTCGACAGGGGGATCGGTGAGCAGTTCTTC	TRBD1	14	few	TRBJ2-1	TRBV7-9
CATSGQGATGELFF	TGTGCCACCAGCGGACAGGGGGCGACCGGGGAGCTGTTTTTT	TRBD1	14	.	TRBJ2-2	TRBV24-1
CATSRRRENTGELFF	TGTGCCACCAGCAGGCGACGGGAGAACACCGGGGAGCTGTTTTTT	.	15	few	TRBJ2-2	TRBV15
CASSTTSAYSYNEQFF	TGTGCCAGCAGTACTACTAGCGCTTACTCCTACAATGAGCAGTTCTTC	TRBD2	16	many	TRBJ2-1	TRBV6-2/TRBV6-3
CSALDGPYGYTF	TGCAGTGCCCTGGACGGGCCTTACGGCTACACCTTC	.	12	few	TRBJ1-2	TRBV20-1
CASRPTSGGSYEQYF	TGTGCCAGCAGACCAACTAGCGGGGGCTCCTACGAGCAGTACTTC	TRBD2	15	few	TRBJ2-7	TRBV27
CASSLQLILRSSYEQYF	TGTGCCAGCAGTTTGCAGCTTATACTCCGGAGCTCCTACGAGCAGTACTTC	.	17	few	TRBJ2-7	TRBV28
CATSRQAGTQSGEQYF	TGTGCCACCAGCAGACAGGCAGGGACGCAATCGGGCGAGCAGTACTTC	.	16	.	TRBJ2-7	TRBV15
CASSQDLGDTDTQYF	TGCGCCAGCAGCCAAGACCTCGGGGACACAGATACGCAGTATTTT	.	15	many	TRBJ2-3	TRBV4-1
CASSFELAGAYEQYF	TGCGCCAGCAGCTTCGAGCTAGCGGGAGCGTACGAGCAGTACTTC	TRBD2	15	few	TRBJ2-7	TRBV5-1
CASSLGGTSGFTDTQYF	TGTGCCAGCAGCTTAGGGGGGACTAGCGGATTCACAGATACGCAGTATTTT	TRBD2	17	.	TRBJ2-3	TRBV11-2
CASSSSLGRTRARNEQFF	TGTGCCAGCAGTTCCTCTTTGGGGAGGACCAGGGCCAGGAATGAGCAGTTCTTC	.	18	few	TRBJ2-1	TRBV6-2/TRBV6-3
CASRPRAPGATGNTIYF	TGTGCCAGCAGACCAAGAGCCCCCGGGGCCACTGGAAACACCATATATTTT	.	17	few	TRBJ1-3	TRBV27
CASSMGLEDQRYF	TGCGCCAGCAGCATGGGACTAGAGGATCAACGGTACTTC	TRBD2	13	.	TRBJ2-4	TRBV5-1
CSARSTESGELFF	TGCAGTGCTAGAAGTACAGAATCCGGGGAGCTGTTTTTT	.	13	few	TRBJ2-2	TRBV20-1
CATSRDSGYSNQPQHF	TGTGCCACCAGCAGAGATTCAGGTTATAGCAATCAGCCCCAGCATTTT	.	16	.	TRBJ1-5	TRBV15
CASSQEGVVAGGPRNEQFF	TGTGCCAGCAGCCAAGAAGGGGTGGTTGCGGGAGGGCCGAGGAATGAGCAGTTCTTC	TRBD2	19	.	TRBJ2-1	TRBV14
CASSDPLPGLADQETQYF	TGTGCCAGCAGTGATCCCCTCCCGGGACTAGCGGATCAAGAGACCCAGTACTTC	TRBD2	18	.	TRBJ2-5	TRBV25-1
CASSRTASSYEQYF	TGTGCCAGCAGCCGGACGGCGAGCTCCTACGAGCAGTACTTC	.	14	.	TRBJ2-7	TRBV3-1
CASSQRGGSSYEQYF	TGTGCCAGCAGCCAGAGAGGTGGCAGCTCCTACGAGCAGTACTTC	.	15	.	TRBJ2-7	TRBV4-2
CASSFGKHGSYEQYF	TGTGCCAGCAGCTTTGGAAAACATGGCTCCTACGAGCAGTACTTC	.	15	few	TRBJ2-7	TRBV4-2
CASSYNRQITDTQYF	TGTGCCAGCAGTTACAACAGACAAATAACAGATACGCAGTATTTT	.	15	few	TRBJ2-3	TRBV28
CATSRVGTSAGEQFF	TGTGCCACCAGCAGAGTTGGGACTAGCGCTGGTGAGCAGTTCTTC	TRBD2	15	.	TRBJ2-1	TRBV15
CASSAHPRGPSYEQYF	TGTGCCAGCAGCGCACACCCCAGGGGGCCGTCCTACGAGCAGTACTTC	TRBD1	16	.	TRBJ2-7	TRBV5-6
CASSLGGSSLYEQYF	TGTGCCAGCAGCTTAGGGGGTAGTAGTCTTTACGAGCAGTACTTC	.	15	few	TRBJ2-7	TRBV7-6
CATSRDLGDTQYF	TGTGCCACCAGCAGAGACCTAGGGGATACGCAGTATTTT	.	13	few	TRBJ2-3	TRBV15